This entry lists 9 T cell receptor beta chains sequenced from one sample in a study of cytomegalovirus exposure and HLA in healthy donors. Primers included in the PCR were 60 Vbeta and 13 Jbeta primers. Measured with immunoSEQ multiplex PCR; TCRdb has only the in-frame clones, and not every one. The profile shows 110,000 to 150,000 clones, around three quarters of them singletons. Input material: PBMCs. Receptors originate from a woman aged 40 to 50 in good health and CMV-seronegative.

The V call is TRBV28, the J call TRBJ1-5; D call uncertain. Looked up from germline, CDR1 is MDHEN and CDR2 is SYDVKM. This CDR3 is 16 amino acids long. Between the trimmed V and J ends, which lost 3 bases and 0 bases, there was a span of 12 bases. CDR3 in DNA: TGTGCCAGCAGTTTCATGCCTGGCGGTAGCAATCAGCCCCAGCATTTT. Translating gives CASSFMPGGSNQPQHF. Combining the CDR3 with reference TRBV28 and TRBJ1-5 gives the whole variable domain DVKVTQSSRYLVKRTGEKVFLECVQDMDHENMFWYRQDPGLGLRLIYFSYDVKMKEKGDIPEGYSVSREKKERFSLILESASTNQTSMYLCASSFMPGGSNQPQHFGDGTRLSIL.

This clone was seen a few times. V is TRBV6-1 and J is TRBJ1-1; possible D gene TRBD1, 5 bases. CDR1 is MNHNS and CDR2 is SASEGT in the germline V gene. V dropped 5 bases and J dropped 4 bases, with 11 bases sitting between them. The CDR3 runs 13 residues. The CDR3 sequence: CASSFPGGTEAFF. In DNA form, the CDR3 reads TGTGCCAGCAGTTTCCCGGGGGGCACTGAAGCTTTCTTT.

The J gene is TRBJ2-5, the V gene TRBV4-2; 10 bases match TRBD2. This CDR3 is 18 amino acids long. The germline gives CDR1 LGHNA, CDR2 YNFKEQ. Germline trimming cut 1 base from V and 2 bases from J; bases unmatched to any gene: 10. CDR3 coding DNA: TGTGCCAGCAGCCAAGTGTCTAGCGGGGGAGGGGCACAAGAGACCCAGTACTTC. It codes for CASSQVSSGGGAQETQYF.

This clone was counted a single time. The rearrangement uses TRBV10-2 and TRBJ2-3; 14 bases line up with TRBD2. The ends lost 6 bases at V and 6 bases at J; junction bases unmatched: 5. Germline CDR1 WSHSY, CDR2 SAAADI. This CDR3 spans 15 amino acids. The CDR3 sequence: CASSLGLAGDDTQYF. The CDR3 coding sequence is TGCGCCAGCAGCTTGGGACTAGCGGGAGATGATACGCAGTATTTT.

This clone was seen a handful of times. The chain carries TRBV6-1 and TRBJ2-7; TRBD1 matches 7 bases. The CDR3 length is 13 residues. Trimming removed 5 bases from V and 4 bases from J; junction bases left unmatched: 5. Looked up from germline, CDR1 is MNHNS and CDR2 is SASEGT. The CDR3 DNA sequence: TGTGCCAGCAGTCCAGGGGGTGGATACGAGCAGTACTTC. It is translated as CASSPGGGYEQYF.

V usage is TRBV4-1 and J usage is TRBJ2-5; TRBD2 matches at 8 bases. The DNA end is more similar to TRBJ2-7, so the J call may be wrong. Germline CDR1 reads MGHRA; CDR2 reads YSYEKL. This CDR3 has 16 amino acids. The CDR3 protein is CASSQDGRGASYEQYF. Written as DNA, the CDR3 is TGCGCCAGCAGCCAAGACGGGCGGGGGGCCTCCTACGAGCAGTACTTC.

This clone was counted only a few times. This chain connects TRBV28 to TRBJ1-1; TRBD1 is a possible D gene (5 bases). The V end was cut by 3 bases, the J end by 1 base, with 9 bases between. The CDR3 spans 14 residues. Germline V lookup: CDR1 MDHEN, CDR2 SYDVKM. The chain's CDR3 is CASSLGQGNTEAFF. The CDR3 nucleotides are TGTGCCAGCAGTTTGGGTCAGGGGAACACTGAAGCTTTCTTT.

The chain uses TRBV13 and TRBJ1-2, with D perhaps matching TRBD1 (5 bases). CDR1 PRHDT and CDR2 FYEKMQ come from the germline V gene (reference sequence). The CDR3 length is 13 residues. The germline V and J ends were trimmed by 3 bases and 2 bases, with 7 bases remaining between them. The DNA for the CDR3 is TGTGCCAGCAGCTTCCAGGGAAACTATGGCTACACCTTC. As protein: CASSFQGNYGYTF.

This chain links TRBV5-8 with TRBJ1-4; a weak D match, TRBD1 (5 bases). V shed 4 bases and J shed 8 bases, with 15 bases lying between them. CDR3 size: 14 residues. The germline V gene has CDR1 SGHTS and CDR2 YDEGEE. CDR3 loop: CASSRGTVGEKLFF. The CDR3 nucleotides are TGTGCCAGCAGCCGCGGGACCGTAGGGGAAAAACTGTTTTTT.